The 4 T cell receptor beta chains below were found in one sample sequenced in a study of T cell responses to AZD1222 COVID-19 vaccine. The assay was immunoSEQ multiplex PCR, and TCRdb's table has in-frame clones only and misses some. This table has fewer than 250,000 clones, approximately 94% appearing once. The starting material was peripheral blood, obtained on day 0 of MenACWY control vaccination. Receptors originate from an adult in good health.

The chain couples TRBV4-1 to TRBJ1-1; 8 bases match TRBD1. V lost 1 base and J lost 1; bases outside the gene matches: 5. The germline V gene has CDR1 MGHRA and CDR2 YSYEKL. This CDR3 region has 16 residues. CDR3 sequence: CASSQALGQGNTEAFF. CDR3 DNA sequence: TGCGCCAGCAGCCAAGCTTTAGGACAGGGGAACACTGAAGCTTTCTTT.

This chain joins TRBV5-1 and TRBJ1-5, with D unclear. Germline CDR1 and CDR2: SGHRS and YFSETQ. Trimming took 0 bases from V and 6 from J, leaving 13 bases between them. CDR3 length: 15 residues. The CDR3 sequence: CASSLDPGTSQPQHF. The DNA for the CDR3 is TGCGCCAGCAGCTTGGACCCGGGAACGTCTCAGCCCCAGCATTTT.

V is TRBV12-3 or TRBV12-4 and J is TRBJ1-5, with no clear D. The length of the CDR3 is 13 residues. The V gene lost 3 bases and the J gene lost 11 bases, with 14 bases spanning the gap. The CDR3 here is CASSFRLGVTQHF. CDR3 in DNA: TGTGCCAGCAGTTTCCGGTTGGGTGTGACCCAGCATTTT.

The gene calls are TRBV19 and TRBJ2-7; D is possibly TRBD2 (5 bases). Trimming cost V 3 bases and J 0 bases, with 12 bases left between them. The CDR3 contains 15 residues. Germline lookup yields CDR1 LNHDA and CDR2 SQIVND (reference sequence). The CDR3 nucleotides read TGTGCCAGTAGTATTAGCGAGGCGAGCTCCTACGAGCAGTACTTC. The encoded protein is CASSISEASSYEQYF.